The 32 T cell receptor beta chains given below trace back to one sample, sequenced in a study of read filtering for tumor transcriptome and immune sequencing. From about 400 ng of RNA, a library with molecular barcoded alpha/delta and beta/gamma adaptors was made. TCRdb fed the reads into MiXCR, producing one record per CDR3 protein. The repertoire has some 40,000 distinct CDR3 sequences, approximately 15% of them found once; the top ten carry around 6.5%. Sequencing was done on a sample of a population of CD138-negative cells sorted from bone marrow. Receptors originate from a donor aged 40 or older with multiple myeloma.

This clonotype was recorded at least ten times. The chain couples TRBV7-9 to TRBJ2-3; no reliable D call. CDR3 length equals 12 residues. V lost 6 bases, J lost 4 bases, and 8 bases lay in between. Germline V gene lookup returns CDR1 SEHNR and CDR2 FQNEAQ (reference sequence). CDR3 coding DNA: TGTGCCAGCAGTAAATCAGCAGATACGCAGTATTTT. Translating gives CASSKSADTQYF. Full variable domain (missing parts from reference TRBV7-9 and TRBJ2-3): DTGVSQNPRHKITKRGQNVTFRCDPISEHNRLYWYRQTLGQGPEFLTYFQNEAQLEKSRLLSDRFSAERPKGSFSTLEIQRTEQGDSAMYLCASSKSADTQYFGPGTRLTVL.

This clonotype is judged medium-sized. CDR3 bases: TGTGCCAGCAGCTTAGTTATAGGGTTGGGTTCCTACAATGAGCAGTTCTTC. It specifies CASSLVIGLGSYNEQFF. The V gene is TRBV7-3, the J gene TRBJ2-1, with D unresolved. Germline CDR1 and CDR2: SGHTA and FQGTGA. The germline V and J ends were trimmed by 2 bases and 1 base, with 15 bases remaining between them. The length of the CDR3 is 17 residues. Full variable domain (outside the CDR3, taken from reference TRBV7-3 and TRBJ2-1): GAGVSQTPSNKVTEKGKYVELRCDPISGHTALYWYRQSLGQGPEFLIYFQGTGAADDSGLPNDRFFAVRPEGSVSTLKIQRTERGDSAVYLCASSLVIGLGSYNEQFFGPGTRLTVL.

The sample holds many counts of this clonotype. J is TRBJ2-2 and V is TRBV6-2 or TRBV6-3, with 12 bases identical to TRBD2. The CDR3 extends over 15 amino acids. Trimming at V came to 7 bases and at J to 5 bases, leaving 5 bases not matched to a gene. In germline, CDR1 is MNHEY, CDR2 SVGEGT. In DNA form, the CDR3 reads TGTGCCAGCATCGGACTAGCGGGGCGGACCGGGGAGCTGTTTTTT. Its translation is CASIGLAGRTGELFF.

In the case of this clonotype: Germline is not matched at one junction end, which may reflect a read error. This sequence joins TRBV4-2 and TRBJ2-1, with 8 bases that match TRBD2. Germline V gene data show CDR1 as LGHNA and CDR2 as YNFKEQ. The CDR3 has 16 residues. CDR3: CASSQTLAGTYNGQFF. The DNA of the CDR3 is TGCGCCAGCAGCCAGACTTTAGCGGGGACTTACAATGGGCAGTTCTTC.

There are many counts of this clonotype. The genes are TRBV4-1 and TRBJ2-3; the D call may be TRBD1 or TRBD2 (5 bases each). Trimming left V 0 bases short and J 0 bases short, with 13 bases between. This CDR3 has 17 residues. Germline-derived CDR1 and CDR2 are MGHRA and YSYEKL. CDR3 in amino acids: CASSQDGARGSTDTQYF. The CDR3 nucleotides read TGCGCCAGCAGCCAAGATGGGGCGAGAGGGAGCACAGATACGCAGTATTTT.

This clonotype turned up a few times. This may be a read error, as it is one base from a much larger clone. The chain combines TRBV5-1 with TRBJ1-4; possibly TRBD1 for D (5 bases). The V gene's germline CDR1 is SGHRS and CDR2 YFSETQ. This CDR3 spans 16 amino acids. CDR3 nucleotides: TGCGCCAGCAGCTTGGCGGCAGGGAGTACTAATGAAAAACGGTTTTTT. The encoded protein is CASSLAAGSTNEKRFF.

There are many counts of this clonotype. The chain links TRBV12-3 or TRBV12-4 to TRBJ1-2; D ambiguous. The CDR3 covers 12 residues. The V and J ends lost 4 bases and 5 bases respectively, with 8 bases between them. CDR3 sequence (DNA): TGTGCCAGCAGTTGGGAGCGGTATGGCTACACCTTC. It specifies CASSWERYGYTF.

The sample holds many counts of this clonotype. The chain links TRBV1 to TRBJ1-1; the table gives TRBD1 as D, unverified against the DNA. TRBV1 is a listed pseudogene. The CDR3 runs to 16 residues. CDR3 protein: CTSSLHGRLVNTEAFF. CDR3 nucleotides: TGCACCAGCAGCCTACATGGGCGGTTGGTGAACACTGAAGCTTTCTTT.

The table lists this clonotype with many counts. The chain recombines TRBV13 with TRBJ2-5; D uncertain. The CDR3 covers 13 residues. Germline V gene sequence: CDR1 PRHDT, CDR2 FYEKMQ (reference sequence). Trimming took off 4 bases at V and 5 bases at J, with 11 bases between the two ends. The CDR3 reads CASSSQVWETQYF. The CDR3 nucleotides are TGTGCCAGCAGCTCGCAGGTGTGGGAGACCCAGTACTTC.

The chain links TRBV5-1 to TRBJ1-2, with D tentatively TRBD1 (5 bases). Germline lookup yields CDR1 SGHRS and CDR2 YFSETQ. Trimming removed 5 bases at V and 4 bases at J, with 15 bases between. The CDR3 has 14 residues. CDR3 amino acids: CASSSGSGSYGYTF. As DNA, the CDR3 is TGCGCCAGCAGTTCAGGGTCTGGGAGCTATGGCTACACCTTC.

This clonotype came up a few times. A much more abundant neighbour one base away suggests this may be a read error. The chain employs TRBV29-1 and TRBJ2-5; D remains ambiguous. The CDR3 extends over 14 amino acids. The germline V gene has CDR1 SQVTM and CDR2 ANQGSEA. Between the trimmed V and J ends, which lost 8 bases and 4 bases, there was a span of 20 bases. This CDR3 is CSICTDSGPETQYF. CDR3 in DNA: TGCAGCATTTGTACGGATTCGGGCCCAGAGACCCAGTACTTC.

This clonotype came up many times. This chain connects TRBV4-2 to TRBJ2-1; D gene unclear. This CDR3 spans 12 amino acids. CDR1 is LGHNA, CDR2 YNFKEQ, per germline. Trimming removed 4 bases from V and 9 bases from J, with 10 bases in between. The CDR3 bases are TGTGCCAGCAGCCGGAATATTCGTGAGCAGTTCTTC. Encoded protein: CASSRNIREQFF.

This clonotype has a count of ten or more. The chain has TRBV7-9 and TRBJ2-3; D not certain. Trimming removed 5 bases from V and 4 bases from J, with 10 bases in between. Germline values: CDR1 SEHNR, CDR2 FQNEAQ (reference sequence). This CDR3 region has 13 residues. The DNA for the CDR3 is TGTGCCAGCAGCCCGAGAGGTCCAGATACGCAGTATTTT. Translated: CASSPRGPDTQYF.

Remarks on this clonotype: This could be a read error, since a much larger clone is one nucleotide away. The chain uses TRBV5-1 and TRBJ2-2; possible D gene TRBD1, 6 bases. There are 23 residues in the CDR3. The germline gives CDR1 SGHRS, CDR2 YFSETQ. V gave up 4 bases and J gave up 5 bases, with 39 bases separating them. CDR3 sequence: CASSPPSRGESEYGEHWTGELFF. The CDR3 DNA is TGCGCCAGCAGCCCGCCATCCAGGGGTGAAAGTGAGTACGGAGAACATTGGACCGGGGAGCTGTTTTTT.

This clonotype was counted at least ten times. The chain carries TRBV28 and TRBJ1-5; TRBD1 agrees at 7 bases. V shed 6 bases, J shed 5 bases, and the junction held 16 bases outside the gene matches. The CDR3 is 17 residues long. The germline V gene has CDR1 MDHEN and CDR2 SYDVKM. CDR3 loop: CASRELTGPYGDQPQHF. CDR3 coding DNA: TGTGCCAGCAGGGAACTGACAGGGCCATACGGGGATCAGCCCCAGCATTTT.

CDR3 coding DNA: TGTGCCAGCACTCTTAGGGTACAGGACTTCTCTGGAAACACCATATATTTT. Amino acid sequence: CASTLRVQDFSGNTIYF. The chain joins TRBV7-9 to TRBJ1-3; perhaps TRBD1 as D (5 bases). V was trimmed by 7 bases and J by 0 bases, leaving 19 bases between them. The CDR3 runs 17 residues. The germline gives CDR1 SEHNR, CDR2 FQNEAQ (reference sequence).

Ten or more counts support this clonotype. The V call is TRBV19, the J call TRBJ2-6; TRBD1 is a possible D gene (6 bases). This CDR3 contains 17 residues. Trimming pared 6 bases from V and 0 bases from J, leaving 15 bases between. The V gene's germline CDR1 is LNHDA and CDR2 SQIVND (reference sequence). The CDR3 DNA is TGTGCCAGTAGACCCACCGGGACAACCTCTGGGGCCAACGTCCTGACTTTC. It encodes CASRPTGTTSGANVLTF.

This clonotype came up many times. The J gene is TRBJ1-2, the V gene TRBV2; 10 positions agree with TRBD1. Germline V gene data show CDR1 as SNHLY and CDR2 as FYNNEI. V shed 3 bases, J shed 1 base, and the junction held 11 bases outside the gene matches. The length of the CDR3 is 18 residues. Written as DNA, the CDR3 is TGTGCCAGCAGTGATACCGGGACAGGGGCCACTCTTAACTATGGCTACACCTTC. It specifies CASSDTGTGATLNYGYTF.

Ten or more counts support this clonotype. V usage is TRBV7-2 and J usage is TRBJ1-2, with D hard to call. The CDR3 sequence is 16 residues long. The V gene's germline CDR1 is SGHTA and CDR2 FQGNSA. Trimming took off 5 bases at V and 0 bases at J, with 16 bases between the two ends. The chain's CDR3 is CASSRGRSLSNYGYTF. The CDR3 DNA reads TGTGCCAGCAGCAGAGGCCGGTCTTTATCTAACTATGGCTACACCTTC.

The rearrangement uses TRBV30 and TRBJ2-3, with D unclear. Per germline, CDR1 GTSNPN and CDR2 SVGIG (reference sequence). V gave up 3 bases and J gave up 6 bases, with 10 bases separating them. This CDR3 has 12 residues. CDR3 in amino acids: CAWRTWADTQYF. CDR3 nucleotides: TGTGCCTGGAGGACCTGGGCCGATACGCAGTATTTT.

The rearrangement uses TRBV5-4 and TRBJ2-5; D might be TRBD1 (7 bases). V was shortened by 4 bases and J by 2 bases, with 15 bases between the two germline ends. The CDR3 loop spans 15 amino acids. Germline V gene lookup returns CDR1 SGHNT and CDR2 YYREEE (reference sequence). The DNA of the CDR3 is TGTGCCAGCAGCACTCAGGCGGGACAGCAAGAGACCCAGTACTTC. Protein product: CASSTQAGQQETQYF.

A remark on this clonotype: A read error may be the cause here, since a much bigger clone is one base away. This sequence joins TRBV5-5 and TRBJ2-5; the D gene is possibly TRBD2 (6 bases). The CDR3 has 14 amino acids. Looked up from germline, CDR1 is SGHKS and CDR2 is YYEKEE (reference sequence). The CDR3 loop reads CASSTGTPQEAQYF. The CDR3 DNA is TGTGCCAGCAGTACCGGGACTCCGCAAGAGGCCCAGTACTTC.

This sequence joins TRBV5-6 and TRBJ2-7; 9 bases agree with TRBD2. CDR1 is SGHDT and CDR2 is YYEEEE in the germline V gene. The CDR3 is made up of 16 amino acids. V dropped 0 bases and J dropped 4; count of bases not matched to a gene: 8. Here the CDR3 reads CASSLAGGGAFYEQYF. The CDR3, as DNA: TGTGCCAGCAGCTTGGCCGGCGGGGGGGCTTTTTACGAGCAGTACTTC.

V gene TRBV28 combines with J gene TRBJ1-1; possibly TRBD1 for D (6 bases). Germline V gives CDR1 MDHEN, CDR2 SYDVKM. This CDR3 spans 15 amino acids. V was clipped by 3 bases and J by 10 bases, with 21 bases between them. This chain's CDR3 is CASSFRTEGNTVAFF. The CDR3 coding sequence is TGTGCCAGCAGTTTTAGGACAGAGGGAAACACCGTAGCTTTCTTT.

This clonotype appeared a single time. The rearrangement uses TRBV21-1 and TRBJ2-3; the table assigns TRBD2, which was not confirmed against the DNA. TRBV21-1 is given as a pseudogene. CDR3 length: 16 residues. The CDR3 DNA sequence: TGTGCCAGCAGCACTAGACTAGCGGGAGGAGCAGATACGCAGTATTTT. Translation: CASSTRLAGGADTQYF.

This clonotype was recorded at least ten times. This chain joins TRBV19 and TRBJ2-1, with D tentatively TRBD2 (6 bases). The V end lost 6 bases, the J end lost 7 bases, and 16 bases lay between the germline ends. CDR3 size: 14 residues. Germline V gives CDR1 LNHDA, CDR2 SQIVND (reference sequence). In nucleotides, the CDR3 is TGTGCCAGTAGCCCGGGAGTAGCTTATAATGAGCAGTTCTTC. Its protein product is CASSPGVAYNEQFF. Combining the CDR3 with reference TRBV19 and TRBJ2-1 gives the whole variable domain DGGITQSPKYLFRKEGQNVTLSCEQNLNHDAMYWYRQDPGQGLRLIYYSQIVNDFQKGDIAEGYSVSREKKESFPLTVTSAQKNPTAFYLCASSPGVAYNEQFFGPGTRLTVL.

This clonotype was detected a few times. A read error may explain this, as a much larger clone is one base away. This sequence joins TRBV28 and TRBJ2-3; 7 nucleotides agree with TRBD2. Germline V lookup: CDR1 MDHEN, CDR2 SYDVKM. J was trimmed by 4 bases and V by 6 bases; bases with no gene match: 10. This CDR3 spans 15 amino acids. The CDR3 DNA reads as TGTGCCAGCAGAGGGGCTGCGGGAGTCCCAGATACGCAGTATTTT. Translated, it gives CASRGAAGVPDTQYF. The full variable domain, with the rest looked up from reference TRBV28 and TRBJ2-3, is DVKVTQSSRYLVKRTGEKVFLECVQDMDHENMFWYRQDPGLGLRLIYFSYDVKMKEKGDIPEGYSVSREKKERFSLILESASTNQTSMYLCASRGAAGVPDTQYFGPGTRLTVL.

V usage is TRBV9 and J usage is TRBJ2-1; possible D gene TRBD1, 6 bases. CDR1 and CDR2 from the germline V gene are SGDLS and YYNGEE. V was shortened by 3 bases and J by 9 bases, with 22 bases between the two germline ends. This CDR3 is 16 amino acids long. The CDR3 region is CASSEGEVRPVGEQFF. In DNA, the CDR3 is TGTGCCAGCAGCGAGGGGGAAGTACGCCCAGTCGGTGAGCAGTTCTTC.

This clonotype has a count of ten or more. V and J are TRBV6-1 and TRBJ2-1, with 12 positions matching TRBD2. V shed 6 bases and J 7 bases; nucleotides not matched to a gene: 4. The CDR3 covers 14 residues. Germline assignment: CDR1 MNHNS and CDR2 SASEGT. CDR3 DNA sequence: TGTGCCAGCAGAACTAGCGGGGGGTTTAATGAGCAGTTCTTC. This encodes CASRTSGGFNEQFF.

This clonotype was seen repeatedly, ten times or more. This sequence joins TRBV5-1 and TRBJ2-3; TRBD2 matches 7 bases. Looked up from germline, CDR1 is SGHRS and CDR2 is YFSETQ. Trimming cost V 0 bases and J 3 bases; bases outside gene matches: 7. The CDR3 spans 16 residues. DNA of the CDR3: TGCGCCAGCAGCTTGGCCGGCGGGAGTGGGACAGATACGCAGTATTTT. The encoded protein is CASSLAGGSGTDTQYF.

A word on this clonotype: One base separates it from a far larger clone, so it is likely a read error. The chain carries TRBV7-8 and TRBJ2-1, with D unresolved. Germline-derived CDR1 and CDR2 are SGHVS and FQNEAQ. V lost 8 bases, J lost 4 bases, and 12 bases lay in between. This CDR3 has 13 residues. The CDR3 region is CASRPAYYNEQFF. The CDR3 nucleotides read TGTGCCAGCCGCCCTGCGTATTACAATGAGCAGTTCTTC.

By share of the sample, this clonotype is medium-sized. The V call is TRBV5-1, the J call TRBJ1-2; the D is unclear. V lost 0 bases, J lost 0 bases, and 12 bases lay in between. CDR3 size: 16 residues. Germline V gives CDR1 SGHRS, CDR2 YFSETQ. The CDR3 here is CASSLGVTRTNYGYTF. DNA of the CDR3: TGCGCCAGCAGCTTGGGAGTGACAAGAACTAACTATGGCTACACCTTC. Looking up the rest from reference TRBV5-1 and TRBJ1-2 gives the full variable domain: KAGVTQTPRYLIKTRGQQVTLSCSPISGHRSVSWYQQTPGQGLQFLFEYFSETQRNKGNFPGRFSGRQFSNSRSEMNVSTLELGDSALYLCASSLGVTRTNYGYTFGSGTRLTVV.